What follows are 30 T cell receptor beta chains derived from one specimen sequenced in a study of post-analysis software for immune sequencing data. Whole-study findings and limits: There were about 5 TRBV segments more frequent in patients than controls, and TRBV5-6, TRBV5-1 and TRBV20-1 were among them.

For these TCRs, the target antigens are not known. Unique-molecular-identifier-tagged TCR beta cDNA libraries were used. TCRdb analysed the PCR reads with MiXCR anew, one entry per CDR3 protein. The data contain 450,000 or so distinct CDR3 sequences, around 40% of them singletons. Specimen: blood. The receptor source for this set is a girl aged 5-17 years with multiple sclerosis.

This chain's CDR3 is CASKREVSGYEQYF. The CDR3 coding sequence is TGTGCCAGTAAAAGAGAAGTCAGTGGGTACGAGCAGTACTTC. This rearrangement joins TRBV19 to TRBJ2-7; D not resolved. The CDR3 covers 14 residues. V dropped 7 bases and J dropped 4 bases, with 17 bases sitting between them. Looked up from germline, CDR1 is LNHDA and CDR2 is SQIVND (reference sequence).

The chain carries TRBV28 and TRBJ2-1; possible D gene TRBD2, 5 bases. Trimming pared 6 bases from V and 3 bases from J, leaving 15 bases between. Germline lookup yields CDR1 MDHEN and CDR2 SYDVKM. The CDR3 runs to 15 residues. The CDR3 loop is CASSERSRDYNEQFF. CDR3 coding DNA: TGTGCCAGCAGCGAAAGGTCCCGGGACTACAATGAGCAGTTCTTC.

V is TRBV4-3 and J is TRBJ2-5, with D possibly being TRBD1 or TRBD2 (5 bases each). The CDR3 is 15 residues long. Trimming stripped 2 bases from V and 1 base from J, with 11 bases between. Germline CDR1 LGHNA, CDR2 YSLEER. In DNA form, the CDR3 reads TGCGCCAGCAGCCAACAACGGGGACCCCAAGAGACCCAGTACTTC. Protein sequence: CASSQQRGPQETQYF.

The chain uses TRBV4-2 and TRBJ2-4; D possibly corresponds to TRBD1 (6 bases). CDR1 is LGHNA, CDR2 YNFKEQ, per germline. The germline V and J ends were trimmed by 2 bases and 7 bases, with 12 bases remaining between them. This CDR3 has 14 amino acids. CDR3 protein: CASSQSGENNIQYF. The CDR3 DNA follows: TGTGCCAGCAGCCAATCAGGGGAGAACAACATTCAGTACTTC.

As to this clonotype: At one of its ends the junction is not consistent with the germline gene, which may arise from a read error. The chain links TRBV6-4 to TRBJ2-3, with 10 bases matching TRBD2. Germline loops: CDR1 MRHNA, CDR2 SNTAGT. CDR3 length: 16 residues. The CDR3 loop reads CVSSDASGGSTDTQYF. In DNA, the CDR3 is TGTGTCAGCAGTGACGCTAGCGGGGGAAGCACAGATACGCAGTATTTT.

The V call is TRBV5-1, the J call TRBJ2-3; TRBD2 matches at 7 bases. With V trimmed by 2 bases and J by 3 bases, 3 bases remained unmatched. Germline-derived CDR1 and CDR2 are SGHRS and YFSETQ. This CDR3 comprises 14 residues. DNA for the CDR3: TGCGCCAGCAGCTTCCGGGAGGTAACAGATACGCAGTATTTT. The encoded protein is CASSFREVTDTQYF.

This chain connects TRBV20-1 to TRBJ2-7; unclear D gene. Germline CDR1 and CDR2: DFQATT and SNEGSKA (reference sequence). V lost 5 bases and J lost 2, with 10 bases in between. The CDR3 loop spans 12 amino acids. The CDR3 spells CSALVLAYEQYF. CDR3 nucleotide sequence: TGCAGTGCTTTGGTGCTCGCCTACGAGCAGTACTTC.

V and J are TRBV7-2 and TRBJ2-1; D might be TRBD1 (6 bases). This CDR3 comprises 15 residues. CDR1 and CDR2 (germline): SGHTA, FQGNSA. V was trimmed by 7 bases and J by 6 bases, leaving 19 bases between them. The CDR3 DNA reads as TGTGCCAGCACCCCCTGGACAGTAAAACCCAATGAGCAGTTCTTC. This translates into CASTPWTVKPNEQFF.

The chain links TRBV6-1 to TRBJ2-5, with TRBD1 identical over 9 bases. The CDR3 spans 14 residues. Looked up from germline, CDR1 is MNHNS and CDR2 is SASEGT. With 8 bases clipped from V and 4 bases from J, the junction kept 8 bases outside the gene matches. CDR3 in amino acids: CASSQDRGLETQYF. The CDR3 DNA reads as TGTGCCAGCTCCCAGGACAGGGGACTAGAGACCCAGTACTTC.

V and J are TRBV14 and TRBJ2-1, with 7 positions matching TRBD2. The trim removed 4 bases at V and 3 bases at J, leaving 3 bases unmatched. Germline V gene sequence: CDR1 SGHDN, CDR2 FVKESK. This CDR3 is 14 amino acids long. The CDR3 region has the DNA TGTGCCAGCAGCCGCGGGACTATCTACAATGAGCAGTTCTTC. The encoded protein is CASSRGTIYNEQFF.

The J gene is TRBJ2-4, the V gene TRBV4-2; 7 nucleotides agree with TRBD2. The germline V gene encodes CDR1 LGHNA and CDR2 YNFKEQ. The CDR3 covers 21 residues. V trimming: 2 bases; J trimming: 0 bases; junction bases outside the gene matches: 19. The CDR3 loop reads CASSQPNGLVVPTIAKNIQYF. CDR3 DNA: TGTGCCAGCAGCCAACCGAATGGACTAGTAGTTCCTACTATAGCCAAAAACATTCAGTACTTC.

This clonotype was seen a few times. The rearrangement links TRBV28 to TRBJ2-7; TRBD1 aligns across 9 bases. Trimming took 1 base from V and 2 from J; bases not matched to a gene: 3. The germline V gene has CDR1 MDHEN and CDR2 SYDVKM. This CDR3 region has 15 residues. CDR3: CASSLYTGGTYEQYF. The CDR3 nucleotides are TGTGCCAGCAGTTTATATACAGGGGGCACCTACGAGCAGTACTTC.

The genes are TRBV6-5 and TRBJ2-5; TRBD2 matches at 7 bases. V was clipped by 2 bases and J by 11 bases; unmatched bases: 8. The CDR3 length is 13 residues. Germline loops: CDR1 MNHEY, CDR2 SVGAGI. The CDR3, as DNA: TGTGCCAGCAGTTACGCGGCGGGAGAGAAGCAGTACTTC. It yields the protein CASSYAAGEKQYF.

This chain joins TRBV28 and TRBJ2-3, with 13 nucleotides matching TRBD2. Germline V lookup: CDR1 MDHEN, CDR2 SYDVKM. V lost 2 bases and J lost 0; bases outside the gene matches: 2. The length of the CDR3 is 17 residues. The CDR3 sequence is CASSLTSGRASTDTQYF. The CDR3 nucleotides read TGTGCCAGCAGTTTAACTAGCGGGAGGGCTAGCACAGATACGCAGTATTTT.

The chain has TRBV29-1 and TRBJ2-5, with TRBD2 matching 10 bases. The germline gives CDR1 SQVTM, CDR2 ANQGSEA. This CDR3 spans 17 amino acids. J lost 0 bases, V lost 4 bases, and 11 bases had no gene match. The CDR3 loop reads CSVGRTSGPFNQETQYF. The CDR3 DNA reads TGCAGCGTTGGGAGGACTAGCGGCCCTTTCAACCAAGAGACCCAGTACTTC.

The V and J genes are TRBV4-2 and TRBJ2-5; D not resolved. In germline, CDR1 is LGHNA, CDR2 YNFKEQ. Trimming stripped 1 base from V and 5 bases from J, with 5 bases between. This CDR3 has 12 residues. CDR3 sequence reads: CASSQVRETQYF. The CDR3 bases are TGTGCCAGCAGCCAAGTGCGCGAGACCCAGTACTTC.

The V and J genes are TRBV3-1 and TRBJ2-4; D gene uncertain. This CDR3 region has 19 residues. V was pared by 0 bases and J by 1 base, with 19 bases between. Germline-derived CDR1 and CDR2 are LGHDT and YNNKEL (reference sequence). The chain's CDR3 is CASSQDRSNPMLAKNIQYF. The CDR3 DNA sequence: TGTGCCAGCAGCCAAGATCGGAGCAATCCGATGTTGGCCAAAAACATTCAGTACTTC.

As concerns this clonotype: This may be a read error: a much more frequent sequence differs by one nucleotide. This chain connects TRBV5-6 to TRBJ1-2; D is perhaps TRBD1 (5 bases). CDR3 length: 17 residues. The V end was cut by 7 bases, the J end by 7 bases, with 29 bases between. CDR1 and CDR2 (germline): SGHDT, YYEEEE. CDR3 protein: CASGSGTRVYPPAGYTF. The DNA for the CDR3 is TGTGCCAGCGGCTCCGGGACTCGTGTCTACCCTCCCGCTGGCTACACCTTC.

A single count supports this clonotype. The V and J genes are TRBV19 and TRBJ2-7; TRBD2 aligns across 7 bases. The V and J ends lost 3 bases and 3 bases, in that order; junction bases with no gene match: 2. There are 13 residues in the CDR3. Germline V gives CDR1 LNHDA, CDR2 SQIVND (reference sequence). CDR3: CASSIGTNYEQYF. The CDR3, as DNA: TGTGCCAGTAGTATTGGGACTAACTACGAGCAGTACTTC. Full variable domain (remainder filled in from reference TRBV19 and TRBJ2-7): DGGITQSPKYLFRKEGQNVTLSCEQNLNHDAMYWYRQDPGQGLRLIYYSQIVNDFQKGDIAEGYSVSREKKESFPLTVTSAQKNPTAFYLCASSIGTNYEQYFGPGTRLTVT.

The rearrangement joins TRBV24-1 to TRBJ2-5; TRBD1 matches 12 bases. V gave up 3 bases and J gave up 11 bases; unmatched junction bases: 9. CDR3 length: 15 residues. CDR1 is KGHDR and CDR2 is SFDVKD in the germline V gene. CDR3 sequence (DNA): TGTGCCACCAGTGATGAGGGACAGGGGGCCGGGGAGCAGTACTTC. It yields the protein CATSDEGQGAGEQYF.

This chain uses TRBV20-1 with TRBJ2-4; a weak D match, TRBD2 (5 bases). The CDR3 loop spans 16 amino acids. Germline V gene sequence: CDR1 DFQATT, CDR2 SNEGSKA (reference sequence). Trimming removed 6 bases at V and 2 bases at J, with 20 bases between. The CDR3 nucleotides read TGCAGTGCGGACTGGTGGGAATGGCTTTCCAAAAACATTCAGTACTTC. As protein: CSADWWEWLSKNIQYF.

The J gene is TRBJ1-1, the V gene TRBV10-3; D uncertain. Germline lookup yields CDR1 ENHRY and CDR2 SYGVKD. This CDR3 is built from 13 residues. Trimming took 10 bases from V and 4 from J, leaving 16 bases between them. CDR3 bases: TGTGCCACGACGACCTCGAAGGGCACTGAAGCTTTCTTT. Encoded protein: CATTTSKGTEAFF.

This clonotype has only a few counts. The chain has TRBV20-1 and TRBJ2-3; D remains ambiguous. The CDR3 consists of 14 residues. Germline V gene data show CDR1 as DFQATT and CDR2 as SNEGSKA (reference sequence). Trimming stripped 4 bases from V and 2 bases from J, with 13 bases between. The CDR3 DNA reads TGCAGTGCTAATATTTATTCGTCCACAGATACGCAGTATTTT. Amino acid sequence: CSANIYSSTDTQYF.

This clonotype was recorded at least ten times. The CDR3 reads CASSPTLRTDTQYF. CDR3 in DNA: TGTGCCAGCAGCCCGACCCTAAGGACAGATACGCAGTATTTT. The rearrangement joins TRBV6-5 to TRBJ2-3; no reliable D call. The germline CDR1 and CDR2 sequences are MNHEY and SVGAGI. V shed 6 bases and J shed 3 bases, with 13 bases lying between them. The CDR3 spans 14 residues.

The V gene is TRBV9, the J gene TRBJ2-1; 7 positions agree with TRBD2. The V gene end was trimmed by 0 bases and the J gene end by 3 bases; junction bases not matched to a gene: 3. This CDR3 contains 15 residues. Germline CDR1 and CDR2: SGDLS and YYNGEE. CDR3 in amino acids: CASSVEAGDYNEQFF. CDR3 DNA sequence: TGTGCCAGCAGCGTAGAGGCGGGAGACTACAATGAGCAGTTCTTC.

The rearrangement joins TRBV24-1 to TRBJ2-5; D is unclear. Deletions cut 4 bases from V and 5 bases from J, with 10 bases between. Germline loops: CDR1 KGHDR, CDR2 SFDVKD. The length of the CDR3 is 13 residues. The CDR3 here is CATSERKWETQYF. As DNA, the CDR3 is TGTGCCACCAGTGAAAGAAAATGGGAGACCCAGTACTTC.

This chain links TRBV4-1 with TRBJ2-1; TRBD2 agrees at 16 bases. Germline CDR1 is MGHRA and CDR2 is YSYEKL. V dropped 0 bases and J dropped 6; count of bases not matched to a gene: 8. The length of the CDR3 is 19 residues. The CDR3 region has the DNA TGCGCCAGCAGCCAAGAAAGTGCCGGGACTAGCGGGAGGGGCAATGAGCAGTTCTTC. The encoded protein is CASSQESAGTSGRGNEQFF.

This clonotype turned up a few times. The chain is built from TRBV7-4 and TRBJ2-1, with TRBD2 matching over 9 bases. The germline CDR1 and CDR2 sequences are SGHVT and SQSDAQ. This CDR3 is 12 amino acids long. The V segment lost 4 bases and the J segment 14 bases; nucleotides outside the gene matches: 6. The CDR3 DNA is TGTGCCAGCAGCTACAGGCGGGAGGGCGAGTTCTTC. Protein product: CASSYRREGEFF.

This CDR3 is CASSYRRGYDTEAFF. CDR3 bases: TGTGCCAGCAGTTACCGTCGGGGTTACGACACTGAAGCTTTCTTT. This chain connects TRBV12-3 or TRBV12-4 to TRBJ1-1; D unclear. This CDR3 region has 15 residues. The V end lost 4 bases, the J end lost 3 bases, and 15 bases lay between the germline ends.

This clonotype has more than one count but fewer than ten. The chain combines TRBV2 with TRBJ2-1; D is unresolved. Germline CDR1 is SNHLY and CDR2 is FYNNEI. The germline V and J ends were trimmed by 3 bases and 4 bases, with 13 bases remaining between them. The CDR3 runs to 15 residues. CDR3 loop: CASSETSSDYNEQFF. The CDR3 DNA reads TGTGCCAGCAGTGAGACGAGTTCCGATTACAATGAGCAGTTCTTC.